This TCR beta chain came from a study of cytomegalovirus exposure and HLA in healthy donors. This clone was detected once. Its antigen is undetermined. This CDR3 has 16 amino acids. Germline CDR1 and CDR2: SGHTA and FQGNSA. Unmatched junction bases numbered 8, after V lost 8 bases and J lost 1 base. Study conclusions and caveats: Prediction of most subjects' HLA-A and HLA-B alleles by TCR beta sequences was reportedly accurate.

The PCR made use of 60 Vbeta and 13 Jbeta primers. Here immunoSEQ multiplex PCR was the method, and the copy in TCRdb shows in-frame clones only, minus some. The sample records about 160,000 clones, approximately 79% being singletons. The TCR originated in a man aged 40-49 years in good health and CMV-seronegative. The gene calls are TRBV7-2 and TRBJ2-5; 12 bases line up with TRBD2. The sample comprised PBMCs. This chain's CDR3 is CASSGLAGGPQETQYF. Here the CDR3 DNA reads TGTGCCAGCTCCGGCCTAGCGGGAGGGCCCCAAGAGACCCAGTACTTC.